One and the same sample provided the 5 T cell receptor beta chains below, sequenced in a study of follicular helper T cells after annual influenza vaccination (TCRdb year 2017). Library preparation used the immunoSEQ multiplex PCR assay. The source is immuneACCESS, and TCRdb retained only in-frame sequences with V and J called. Part of the clones is not carried over; for the studies checked, unresolved V genes explain less than half of this, and the remainder is unexplained. This sample comprises about 16,000 clones, about 81% of them detected only once. The top ten clonotypes cover under 1.5% of the sample. In light of the paper, this sample's time point label describes: 2014-2015 season, 7 days after vaccination. Sequencing was performed on CXCR5+ CD38- circulating T follicular helper cells from blood, taken 7 days after influenza vaccination. The cell subset or site label corresponds to: circulating Tfh, non-naive CD4+CXCR5+PD-1+ (ICOS+CD38+ or ICOS-CD38-). The receptors here all came from an adult who received the influenza vaccine.

The chain combines TRBV29-1 with TRBJ2-1; 10 nucleotides match TRBD2. After removal of 6 bases from V and 5 bases from J, the junction contained 10 bases not matched to a gene. Germline loops: CDR1 SQVTM, CDR2 ANQGSEA. CDR3 length: 15 residues. The CDR3 here is CSVPEGLAANNEQFF. Written as DNA, the CDR3 is TGCAGCGTGCCTGAAGGACTAGCGGCTAACAATGAGCAGTTCTTC.

This clone occurred once. The chain joins TRBV7-9 to TRBJ1-2, with unresolved D. The CDR3 consists of 14 residues. The ends were cut back, 2 bases at V and 2 bases at J, with 9 bases in the middle. The germline V gene encodes CDR1 SEHNR and CDR2 FQNEAQ (reference sequence). CDR3 sequence (DNA): TGTGCCAGCAGCTTACAGGAGGCAAACTATGGCTACACCTTC. Protein product: CASSLQEANYGYTF. Full variable domain (outside the CDR3, taken from reference TRBV7-9 and TRBJ1-2): DTGVSQNPRHKITKRGQNVTFRCDPISEHNRLYWYRQTLGQGPEFLTYFQNEAQLEKSRLLSDRFSAERPKGSFSTLEIQRTEQGDSAMYLCASSLQEANYGYTFGSGTRLTVV.

The V call is TRBV6-1, the J call TRBJ1-5; TRBD1 aligns across 7 bases. The ends lost 0 bases at V and 15 bases at J; junction bases unmatched: 14. The CDR3 spans 15 residues. Germline V gene sequence: CDR1 MNHNS, CDR2 SASEGT. The CDR3 region has the DNA TGTGCCAGCAGTGAAGCAAGACAGGGAGAAGTCGGAAGGCATTTT. It specifies CASSEARQGEVGRHF.

This clone was recorded a few times. The chain joins TRBV30 to TRBJ1-5; possibly TRBD1 for D (6 bases). The germline V gene encodes CDR1 GTSNPN and CDR2 SVGIG (reference sequence). V was shortened by 3 bases and J by 6 bases, with 15 bases between the two germline ends. CDR3 length equals 14 residues. The CDR3 DNA reads as TGTGCCTGGAGCGGGGGGCGGCGAGGTCAGCCCCAGCATTTT. Translation gives CAWSGGRRGQPQHF.

The chain links TRBV6-5 to TRBJ2-7; TRBD1 matches 7 bases. The CDR3 is 14 residues long. V trimming: 5 bases; J trimming: 2 bases; junction bases outside the gene matches: 6. Germline V gene sequence: CDR1 MNHEY, CDR2 SVGAGI. The CDR3 bases are TGTGCCAGCAGTCCCCGGGACAGTACCTACGAGCAGTACTTC. Translating it yields CASSPRDSTYEQYF.